This T cell receptor (beta chain) was obtained from a study of shared clonotypes between healthy human individuals. Whole-study results and caveats: Only blood underwent sampling, and tissue repertoires likely differ.

V lost 1 base and J 5 bases, leaving 14 bases between the germline ends. Germline loops: CDR1 SGHAT, CDR2 FQDESV (reference sequence). This CDR3 has 15 residues. Genomic DNA per cell subset filled all wells of several immunoSEQ plates. Using ten immunoSEQ deep assay plates, investigators sequenced unsorted PBMC DNA. Sequencing used immunoSEQ multiplex PCR; TCRdb keeps in-frame clones, though not all of them. This sample carries about 480,000 clones, 60% to 85% of them seen once, and the ten largest clones take over 10%. Extraction of genomic DNA in unsorted samples used about 81 million PBMCs. This clone was seen ten or more times. Its specificity is unknown. This sample also contains other DNA sequences that code for the same CDR3.

The origin of this receptor is a woman aged 40-49 years in good health. Some clones in this sample may be carry-over from other donors' samples. Sequencing input: PBMCs. This chain joins TRBV11-1 and TRBJ2-5, with D perhaps matching TRBD1 or TRBD2 (6 bases each). CDR3 sequence: CASSLGRGRQETQYF. DNA for the CDR3: TGTGCCAGCAGCTTAGGCCGGGGGCGGCAGGAGACCCAGTACTTC.